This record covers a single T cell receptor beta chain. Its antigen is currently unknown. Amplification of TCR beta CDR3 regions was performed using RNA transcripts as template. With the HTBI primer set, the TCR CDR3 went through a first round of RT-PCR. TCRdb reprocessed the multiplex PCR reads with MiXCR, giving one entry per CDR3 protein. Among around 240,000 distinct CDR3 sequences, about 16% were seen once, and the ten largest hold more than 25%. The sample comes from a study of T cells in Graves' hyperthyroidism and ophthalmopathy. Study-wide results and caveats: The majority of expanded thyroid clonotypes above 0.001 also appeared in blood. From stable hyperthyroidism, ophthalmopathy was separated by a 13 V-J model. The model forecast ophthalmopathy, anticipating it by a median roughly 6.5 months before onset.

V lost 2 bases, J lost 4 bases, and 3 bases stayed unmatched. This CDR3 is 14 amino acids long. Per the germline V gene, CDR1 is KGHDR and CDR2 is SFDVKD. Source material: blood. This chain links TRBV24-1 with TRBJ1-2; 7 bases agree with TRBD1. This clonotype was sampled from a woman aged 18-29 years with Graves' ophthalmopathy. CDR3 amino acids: CATSDSTGVYGYTF. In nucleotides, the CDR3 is TGTGCCACCAGTGATTCAACAGGGGTCTATGGCTACACCTTC.